This TCR beta chain was identified in a study of blood T cell repertoires in COVID-19. The overall study: Samples of COVID-19 (acute and convalescent) were obtained from the United States, Italy and Spain. PBMCs, B-cell-depleted T cells, or T cells were the source of the cDNA or gDNA that made up the material.

The CDR3 sequence is 15 residues long. CDR1 and CDR2 (germline): MDHEN, SYDVKM. V dropped 5 bases and J dropped 4; count of bases not matched to a gene: 6. This clone has a single count. Authors' processing steps: Scientists estimated how many nucleated cells there were by amplifying reference gene primers. Assay: immunoSEQ multiplex PCR; the TCRdb copy retains only in-frame clones and omits some. V and J calls plus clone size are reproduced from that table; the DNA served to infer D and trimming. The repertoire consists of tens of thousands of clones, with around 88% occurring once and the leading ten covering approximately 15%.

The sequence was collected from a man aged 70-80 years with active or convalescent COVID-19. This rearrangement joins TRBV28 to TRBJ2-1; TRBD2 aligns across 9 bases. Source material: peripheral blood. The CDR3 coding sequence is TGTGCCAGCAGTGAGCTAGCGGGATTTTACAATGAGCAGTTCTTC. Its protein is CASSELAGFYNEQFF.